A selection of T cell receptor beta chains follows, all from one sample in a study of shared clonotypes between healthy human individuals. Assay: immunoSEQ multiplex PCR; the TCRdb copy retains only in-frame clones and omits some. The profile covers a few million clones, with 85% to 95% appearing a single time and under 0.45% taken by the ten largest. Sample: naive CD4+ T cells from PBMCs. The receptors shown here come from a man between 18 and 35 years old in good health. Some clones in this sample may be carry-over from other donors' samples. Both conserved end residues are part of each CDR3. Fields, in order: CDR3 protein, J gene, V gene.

CDR3aa: CASSEGHSTDTQYF; j_gene: TRBJ2-3; v_gene: TRBV25-1
CDR3aa: CASSLDSALYSNQPQHF; j_gene: TRBJ1-5; v_gene: TRBV11-3
CDR3aa: CATSRGGQGSYNEQFF; j_gene: TRBJ2-1; v_gene: TRBV15
CDR3aa: CASSPGLAGAYEQYF; j_gene: TRBJ2-7; v_gene: TRBV9
CDR3aa: CASTTGYEFSTDTQYF; j_gene: TRBJ2-3; v_gene: TRBV7-9
CDR3aa: CASTSRAGYNQPQHF; j_gene: TRBJ1-5; v_gene: TRBV6-6
CDR3aa: CASSLAGEMETQYF; j_gene: TRBJ2-5; v_gene: TRBV5-1
CDR3aa: CASRLTRASGNTIYF; j_gene: TRBJ1-3; v_gene: TRBV6-1
CDR3aa: CASGPPGISYEQYF; j_gene: TRBJ2-7; v_gene: TRBV28
CDR3aa: CASRSGTVSGNTIYF; j_gene: TRBJ1-3; v_gene: TRBV6-5
CDR3aa: CASSEVGGGAYF; j_gene: TRBJ2-4; v_gene: TRBV6-1
CDR3aa: CASSPANGGNTIYF; j_gene: TRBJ1-3; v_gene: TRBV6-1
CDR3aa: CAWSQMNTEAFF; j_gene: TRBJ1-1; v_gene: TRBV30
CDR3aa: CASSSPGQGLSLSEQYF; j_gene: TRBJ2-7; v_gene: TRBV7-9
CDR3aa: CASSPGLNTGELFF; j_gene: TRBJ2-2; v_gene: TRBV5-1
CDR3aa: CASSLSGNQPQHF; j_gene: TRBJ1-5; v_gene: TRBV5-5
CDR3aa: CAWSPLAGGQFF; j_gene: TRBJ2-1; v_gene: TRBV30
CDR3aa: CASSLNPRYGYTF; j_gene: TRBJ1-2; v_gene: TRBV7-3
CDR3aa: CASSSLPYGYTF; j_gene: TRBJ1-2; v_gene: TRBV7-9
CDR3aa: CASSVDAPDTQYF; j_gene: TRBJ2-3; v_gene: TRBV9
CDR3aa: CASRSDSYEQYF; j_gene: TRBJ2-7; v_gene: TRBV4-1
CDR3aa: CASRDTTSRRGEQYF; j_gene: TRBJ2-7; v_gene: TRBV11-2
CDR3aa: CASSYSWSFNEQFF; j_gene: TRBJ2-1; v_gene: TRBV6-5
CDR3aa: CASSQGSGTANYGYTF; j_gene: TRBJ1-2; v_gene: TRBV14
CDR3aa: CASSVAPGASYEQYF; j_gene: TRBJ2-7; v_gene: TRBV9
CDR3aa: CASSYSSGRAVGGELFF; j_gene: TRBJ2-2; v_gene: TRBV5-8
CDR3aa: CASSLTRDPYEQYF; j_gene: TRBJ2-7; v_gene: TRBV27
CDR3aa: CASSQVTYRGPFNYGYTF; j_gene: TRBJ1-2; v_gene: TRBV4-2
CDR3aa: CATSRDRGSGRAKGGDTQYF; j_gene: TRBJ2-3; v_gene: TRBV15
CDR3aa: CASSLAEPNEKLFF; j_gene: TRBJ1-4; v_gene: TRBV28
CDR3aa: CASSIDWDRQETQYF; j_gene: TRBJ2-5; v_gene: TRBV19
CDR3aa: CASSLPISLQETQYF; j_gene: TRBJ2-5; v_gene: TRBV7-9
CDR3aa: CASGEGNTIYF; j_gene: TRBJ1-3; v_gene: TRBV12-5
CDR3aa: CASSLEGGNYGYTF; j_gene: TRBJ1-2; v_gene: TRBV5-1
CDR3aa: CASSFQGGQYNEQFF; j_gene: TRBJ2-1; v_gene: TRBV5-1
CDR3aa: CASSLLSPTGIDNEQFF; j_gene: TRBJ2-1; v_gene: TRBV27
CDR3aa: CASSFGQETQYF; j_gene: TRBJ2-5; v_gene: TRBV7-9
CDR3aa: CASSYREPSYEQYF; j_gene: TRBJ2-7; v_gene: TRBV6-5
CDR3aa: CASRPTGTNTEAFF; j_gene: TRBJ1-1; v_gene: TRBV28
CDR3aa: CASSPGDRESGEQYF; j_gene: TRBJ2-7; v_gene: TRBV5-1
CDR3aa: CASKRDGTNYGYTF; j_gene: TRBJ1-2; v_gene: TRBV27
CDR3aa: CASSTGVNYGYTF; j_gene: TRBJ1-2; v_gene: TRBV7-2
CDR3aa: CAWSVRGQGAFEYF; j_gene: TRBJ2-5; v_gene: TRBV30
CDR3aa: CASSKLAGGLDEQYF; j_gene: TRBJ2-7; v_gene: TRBV5-6
CDR3aa: CSARDDSTYEQYF; j_gene: NA; v_gene: TRBV29-1
CDR3aa: CAWWTSGKTDTQYF; j_gene: TRBJ2-3; v_gene: TRBV30
CDR3aa: CAWSLLGAGYEQYF; j_gene: TRBJ2-7; v_gene: TRBV30
CDR3aa: CASSLRGRGLALSNYEQYF; j_gene: TRBJ2-7; v_gene: TRBV5-1
CDR3aa: CASSPPAISTDTQYF; j_gene: TRBJ2-3; v_gene: TRBV18
CDR3aa: CAWSLDRLAYEQYF; j_gene: TRBJ2-7; v_gene: TRBV30
CDR3aa: CASSPGLQETQYF; j_gene: TRBJ2-5; v_gene: TRBV2
CDR3aa: CASSVGLPTSTDTQYF; j_gene: TRBJ2-3; v_gene: TRBV5-1
CDR3aa: CASRGVSPSNQPQHF; j_gene: TRBJ1-5; v_gene: TRBV28
CDR3aa: CASSRDRYYGYTF; j_gene: TRBJ1-2; v_gene: TRBV5-8
CDR3aa: CASSLSGQGRNQPQHF; j_gene: TRBJ1-5; v_gene: TRBV28
CDR3aa: CASSPHGTGAHSNQPQHF; j_gene: TRBJ1-5; v_gene: TRBV28
CDR3aa: CASSLGQGAASGYNEQFF; j_gene: TRBJ2-1; v_gene: TRBV5-5
CDR3aa: CASSPLGGPGEQYF; j_gene: TRBJ2-7; v_gene: TRBV9
CDR3aa: CASSFPEIGTDTQYF; j_gene: TRBJ2-3; v_gene: TRBV25-1